These 30 T cell receptor beta chains share one sample of origin, sequenced in a study of T cell responses to AZD1222 COVID-19 vaccine. Profiled with immunoSEQ multiplex PCR; TCRdb holds only in-frame clones, not every one. The table lists about 180,000 clones, roughly 94% of them singletons, with about 1.5% in the top ten. Sequenced material: peripheral blood, taken 28 days after the second AZD1222 dose. These receptors all come from an adult who received the AZD1222 COVID-19 vaccine.

In its sample, this clone was seen once. This chain links TRBV7-6 with TRBJ1-4, with a tentative D call TRBD1 (5 bases). The V end was cut by 4 bases, the J end by 6 bases, with 15 bases between. The CDR3 spans 15 residues. CDR1 is SGHVS and CDR2 is FNYEAQ in the germline V gene. CDR3 in DNA: TGTGCCAGCAGCTCCAGGGCAGGGTTTGATGAAAAACTGTTTTTT. Its protein product is CASSSRAGFDEKLFF.

This sequence joins TRBV9 and TRBJ2-1; the D gene could be TRBD1 or TRBD2 (5 bases each). Germline CDR1 and CDR2: SGDLS and YYNGEE. CDR3 length: 16 amino acids. Deletions cut 1 base from V and 8 bases from J, with 19 bases between. DNA for the CDR3: TGTGCCAGCAGCGTAAGTCCGCGGCGAGGGGTGGATGAGCAGTTCTTC. This codes for CASSVSPRRGVDEQFF.

This clone has more than one count but fewer than ten. This chain uses TRBV6-1 with TRBJ1-1, with D hard to call. The CDR3 consists of 14 residues. CDR1 and CDR2 from the germline V gene are MNHNS and SASEGT. V gave up 5 bases and J gave up 1 base, with 11 bases separating them. The CDR3 region is CASSYPRENTEAFF. CDR3 DNA sequence: TGTGCCAGCAGTTATCCGAGAGAGAACACTGAAGCTTTCTTT.

CDR3 region: CASSPQAGANEKLFF. For the CDR3, the DNA is TGTGCCAGCTCGCCCCAGGCAGGCGCTAATGAAAAACTGTTTTTT. The V gene is TRBV18, the J gene TRBJ1-4; no clear D. The CDR3 has 15 amino acids. Germline V gene lookup returns CDR1 KGHSH and CDR2 LQKENI. Trimming cost V 6 bases and J 3 bases, with 14 bases left between them. Based on the CDR3 plus reference TRBV18 and TRBJ1-4, the full variable domain is NAGVMQNPRHLVRRRGQEARLRCSPMKGHSHVYWYRQLPEEGLKFMVYLQKENIIDESGMPKERFSAEFPKEGPSILRIQQVVRGDSAAYFCASSPQAGANEKLFFGSGTQLSVL.

The chain employs TRBV6-5 and TRBJ2-7; the D gene is possibly TRBD2 (5 bases). The CDR3 loop spans 11 amino acids. V was clipped by 10 bases and J by 7 bases, with 14 bases between them. Germline CDR1 MNHEY, CDR2 SVGAGI. The CDR3 region has the DNA TGTGCCACACTGAGGACGGGAGAGCAGTACTTC. This sequence encodes CATLRTGEQYF.

This clone is a singleton in its sample. Written as DNA, the CDR3 is TGCAGTGCTAGTGACCCGACAGGCATGAACACTGAAGCTTTCTTT. Protein: CSASDPTGMNTEAFF. The gene calls are TRBV20-1 and TRBJ1-1, with D maybe TRBD1 (6 bases). CDR3 length: 15 residues. Germline V gives CDR1 DFQATT, CDR2 SNEGSKA (reference sequence). Trimming shortened V by 3 bases and J by 0 bases, and 14 bases separated the two germline ends.

In its sample, this clone was seen once. This chain links TRBV7-2 with TRBJ1-4; D not resolved. CDR3 length equals 15 residues. V lost 1 base to trimming and J lost 3 bases, with 9 bases between them. Germline CDR1 reads SGHTA; CDR2 reads FQGNSA. CDR3 bases: TGTGCCAGCAGCTTAGTAGCAGTCCCTAATGAAAAACTGTTTTTT. It encodes CASSLVAVPNEKLFF. Drawing the rest from reference TRBV7-2 and TRBJ1-4, the complete variable domain is GAGVSQSPSNKVTEKGKDVELRCDPISGHTALYWYRQSLGQGLEFLIYFQGNSAPDKSGLPSDRFSAERTGGSVSTLTIQRTQQEDSAVYLCASSLVAVPNEKLFFGSGTQLSVL.

This chain links TRBV29-1 with TRBJ1-1; 9 bases line up with TRBD1. V shed 5 bases and J 1 base; nucleotides not matched to a gene: 2. The CDR3 extends over 13 amino acids. In germline, CDR1 is SQVTM, CDR2 ANQGSEA. The CDR3 reads CSVRQGGNTEAFF. The CDR3 DNA sequence: TGCAGCGTTCGACAGGGGGGGAACACTGAAGCTTTCTTT.

The J gene is TRBJ2-1, the V gene TRBV5-1; possibly TRBD2 for D (7 bases). The CDR3 extends over 15 amino acids. V shed 4 bases and J shed 8 bases, with 19 bases lying between them. Germline CDR1 reads SGHRS; CDR2 reads YFSETQ. The CDR3 DNA reads TGCGCCAGCAGCCCCCCGGGGGGCCTTTTCTATGAGCAGTTCTTC. Encoded protein: CASSPPGGLFYEQFF.

CDR3 nucleotides: TGTGCCAGCAAGGTCAGGGAGGCGAGTGGCTACACCTTC. Translated: CASKVREASGYTF. V usage is TRBV6-6 and J usage is TRBJ1-2; tentative D call: TRBD1 (5 bases). With 7 bases removed from V and 7 bases from J, the gap between germline ends came to 16 bases. This CDR3 has 13 residues. CDR1 MNHNY and CDR2 SVGAGI come from the germline V gene (reference sequence).

The genes are TRBV19 and TRBJ2-1; D remains ambiguous. V was cut by 1 base and J by 4 bases, with 11 bases left in between. The CDR3 extends over 15 amino acids. CDR1 is LNHDA and CDR2 is SQIVND in the germline V gene (reference sequence). CDR3 in amino acids: CASSIGQSAYNEQFF. Written as DNA, the CDR3 is TGTGCCAGTAGTATAGGGCAAAGCGCGTACAATGAGCAGTTCTTC.

V usage is TRBV11-2 and J usage is TRBJ2-1; TRBD2 agrees at 11 bases. CDR1 and CDR2 (germline): SGHAT, FQNNGV. This CDR3 has 15 amino acids. V lost 6 bases, J lost 5 bases, and 6 bases stayed unmatched. CDR3 amino acids: CASSKWGLADNEQFF. The DNA for the CDR3 is TGTGCCAGCAGTAAATGGGGACTAGCGGACAATGAGCAGTTCTTC.

V gene TRBV28 combines with J gene TRBJ2-1; possible D gene TRBD2, 6 bases. CDR1 MDHEN and CDR2 SYDVKM come from the germline V gene. V was trimmed by 5 bases and J by 9 bases, leaving 14 bases between them. The CDR3 length is 13 residues. The CDR3 sequence: CASSLLRTIEQFF. DNA for the CDR3: TGTGCCAGCAGTCTTCTCAGGACTATTGAGCAGTTCTTC.

In this sample, this clone turned up a few times. The rearrangement joins TRBV7-9 to TRBJ1-2; D uncertain. This CDR3 is 14 amino acids long. V was trimmed by 4 bases and J by 8 bases, leaving 17 bases between them. CDR1 SEHNR and CDR2 FQNEAQ come from the germline V gene (reference sequence). Here the CDR3 DNA reads TGTGCCAGCAGCTCCAGAGGGTCTCCGGGGGGCTACACCTTC. This sequence encodes CASSSRGSPGGYTF.

This clone has just one count. The CDR3 coding sequence is TGTGCCAGCTCCCGACAGGGGGCTAAAGGAAACACCATATATTTT. Encoded protein: CASSRQGAKGNTIYF. The rearrangement joins TRBV18 to TRBJ1-3, with 10 bases fitting TRBD1. Trimming removed 6 bases from V and 4 bases from J; junction bases left unmatched: 6. The CDR3 sequence is 15 residues long. CDR1 is KGHSH and CDR2 is LQKENI in the germline V gene.

The chain carries TRBV11-2 and TRBJ1-3; unclear D gene. Germline CDR1 reads SGHAT; CDR2 reads FQNNGV. CDR3 length: 11 residues. V was clipped by 8 bases and J by 7 bases, with 9 bases between them. The CDR3 loop reads CASRSGNTIYF. The CDR3 bases are TGTGCCAGCCGCTCGGGGAACACCATATATTTT.

Concerning this clone itself: A junction boundary mismatches the germline segment, possibly from a read error. This sequence joins TRBV2 and TRBJ1-2; D remains unclear. The germline CDR1 and CDR2 sequences are SNHLY and FYNNEI. The CDR3 extends over 9 amino acids. The CDR3: CASSAEPVF. CDR3 nucleotide sequence: TGTGCCAGCAGTGCCGAGCCGGTCTTC.

The J gene is TRBJ2-2, the V gene TRBV5-1, with 12 bases fitting TRBD1. Germline V gene lookup returns CDR1 SGHRS and CDR2 YFSETQ. The V and J ends lost 0 bases and 2 bases, in that order; junction bases with no gene match: 2. The length of the CDR3 is 17 residues. The chain's CDR3 is CASSLGDRGLNTGELFF. Here the CDR3 DNA reads TGCGCCAGCAGCTTGGGGGACAGGGGGCTAAACACCGGGGAGCTGTTTTTT. The full variable domain, completed using reference TRBV5-1 and TRBJ2-2, is KAGVTQTPRYLIKTRGQQVTLSCSPISGHRSVSWYQQTPGQGLQFLFEYFSETQRNKGNFPGRFSGRQFSNSRSEMNVSTLELGDSALYLCASSLGDRGLNTGELFFGEGSRLTVL.

This chain connects TRBV24-1 to TRBJ1-1; D remains ambiguous. The V and J ends lost 2 bases and 7 bases respectively, with 10 bases between them. The CDR3 has 13 residues. Germline V gene data show CDR1 as KGHDR and CDR2 as SFDVKD. CDR3: CATSDSDTNEAFF. CDR3 in DNA: TGTGCCACCAGTGATTCGGATACGAATGAAGCTTTCTTT.

The rearrangement uses TRBV10-1 and TRBJ2-7; the D gene is possibly TRBD1 (6 bases). Germline V lookup: CDR1 WNHNN, CDR2 SYGVQD (reference sequence). The V and J ends lost 6 bases and 5 bases respectively, with 26 bases between them. This CDR3 has 17 residues. Here the CDR3 reads CASSATGTWTKGDEQYF. The CDR3 coding sequence is TGCGCCAGCAGCGCCACCGGGACGTGGACGAAGGGGGACGAGCAGTACTTC.

This clone has just one count. The V gene is TRBV5-6, the J gene TRBJ1-2; unclear D gene. Germline CDR1 and CDR2: SGHDT and YYEEEE. Trimming stripped 2 bases from V and 6 bases from J, with 8 bases between. The CDR3 covers 12 residues. The CDR3 reads CASSLERHGYTF. DNA of the CDR3: TGTGCCAGCAGCTTAGAACGTCATGGCTACACCTTC.

This chain connects TRBV27 to TRBJ1-1; weak D call: TRBD1 (5 bases). The length of the CDR3 is 15 residues. With 0 bases removed from V and 2 bases from J, the gap between germline ends came to 10 bases. Per germline, CDR1 MNHEY and CDR2 SMNVEV (reference sequence). The CDR3 DNA sequence: TGTGCCAGCAGTTTATCGTCCAGGGTAAACACTGAAGCTTTCTTT. The encoded protein is CASSLSSRVNTEAFF.

The chain uses TRBV29-1 and TRBJ2-2, with D perhaps matching TRBD1 (5 bases). Trimming pared 3 bases from V and 4 bases from J, leaving 9 bases between. The CDR3 spans 13 residues. From germline, CDR1 is SQVTM and CDR2 ANQGSEA. Here the CDR3 reads CSVDRVGTGELFF. The CDR3 coding sequence is TGCAGCGTTGACAGGGTCGGCACCGGGGAGCTGTTTTTT.

The chain carries TRBV4-3 and TRBJ2-7, with D uncertain. V was trimmed by 0 bases and J by 5 bases, leaving 8 bases between them. Germline loops: CDR1 LGHNA, CDR2 YSLEER. The CDR3 totals 13 residues. In nucleotides, the CDR3 is TGCGCCAGCAGCCAAGATATGGACGACGAGCAGTACTTC. Translated, it gives CASSQDMDDEQYF.

This chain uses TRBV19 with TRBJ1-1; weak D call: TRBD1 (5 bases). Germline V lookup: CDR1 LNHDA, CDR2 SQIVND (reference sequence). The length of the CDR3 is 14 residues. V dropped 6 bases and J dropped 2 bases, with 13 bases sitting between them. CDR3 in amino acids: CASSRNRGNTEAFF. The CDR3 DNA sequence: TGTGCCAGTAGCAGAAATAGGGGAAACACTGAAGCTTTCTTT.

V usage is TRBV29-1 and J usage is TRBJ1-4, with 9 positions matching TRBD1. This CDR3 has 11 residues. V lost 7 bases, J lost 8 bases, and 2 bases stayed unmatched. Germline-derived CDR1 and CDR2 are SQVTM and ANQGSEA. The CDR3 region has the DNA TGCAGCGGGGGACAGGGAGAAAAACTGTTTTTT. Translated: CSGGQGEKLFF.

The chain links TRBV5-4 to TRBJ2-5; D gene ambiguous. V was clipped by 3 bases and J by 4 bases, with 16 bases between them. CDR3 length: 15 residues. Germline V gives CDR1 SGHNT, CDR2 YYREEE (reference sequence). The CDR3 reads CASSSGPYLGETQYF. The DNA for the CDR3 is TGTGCCAGCAGCTCAGGACCATACTTGGGAGAGACCCAGTACTTC.

V and J are TRBV4-1 and TRBJ2-7; tentatively, D is TRBD1 (5 bases). Between the trimmed V and J ends, which lost 0 bases and 7 bases, there was a span of 13 bases. This CDR3 spans 14 amino acids. CDR1 and CDR2 (germline): MGHRA, YSYEKL. The CDR3 protein is CASSQDSQGTEQYF. The CDR3 coding sequence is TGCGCCAGCAGCCAAGATTCCCAGGGTACTGAGCAGTACTTC.

This sequence joins TRBV5-1 and TRBJ1-1; D is possibly TRBD1 (6 bases). Germline loops: CDR1 SGHRS, CDR2 YFSETQ. The length of the CDR3 is 15 residues. Deletions cut 0 bases from V and 11 bases from J, with 20 bases between. The CDR3 DNA sequence: TGCGCCAGCAGCTTGGCTGGAAGGGGGGGACTTGGGGCTTTCTTT. Translation gives CASSLAGRGGLGAFF.

The chain carries TRBV7-3 and TRBJ2-7, with TRBD2 matching 9 bases. V was clipped by 5 bases and J by 4 bases; unmatched bases: 9. Germline V gives CDR1 SGHTA, CDR2 FQGTGA. CDR3 length: 15 residues. The CDR3 DNA is TGTGCCAGCAGCCGCGGGGGGGGCGGCAAATACGAGCAGTACTTC. Its protein product is CASSRGGGGKYEQYF.